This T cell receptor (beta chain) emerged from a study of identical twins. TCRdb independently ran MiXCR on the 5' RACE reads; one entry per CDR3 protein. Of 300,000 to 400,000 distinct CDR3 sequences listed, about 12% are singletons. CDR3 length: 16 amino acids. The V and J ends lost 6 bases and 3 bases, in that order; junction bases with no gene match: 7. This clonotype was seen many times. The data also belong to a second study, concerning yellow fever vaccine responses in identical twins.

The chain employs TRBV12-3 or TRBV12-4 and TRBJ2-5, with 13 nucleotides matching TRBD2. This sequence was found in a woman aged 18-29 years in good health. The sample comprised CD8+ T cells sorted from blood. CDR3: CASRGTGLAGKETQYF. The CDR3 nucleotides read TGTGCCAGCAGGGGGACGGGACTAGCGGGGAAAGAGACCCAGTACTTC.